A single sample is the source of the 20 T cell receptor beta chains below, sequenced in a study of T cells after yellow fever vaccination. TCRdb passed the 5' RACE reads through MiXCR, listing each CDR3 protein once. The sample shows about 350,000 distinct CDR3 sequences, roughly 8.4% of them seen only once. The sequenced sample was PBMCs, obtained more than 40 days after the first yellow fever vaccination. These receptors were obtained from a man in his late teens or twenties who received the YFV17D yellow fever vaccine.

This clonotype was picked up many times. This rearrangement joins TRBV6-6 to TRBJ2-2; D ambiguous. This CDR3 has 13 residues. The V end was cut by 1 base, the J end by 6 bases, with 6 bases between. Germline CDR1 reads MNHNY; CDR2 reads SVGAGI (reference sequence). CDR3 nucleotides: TGTGCCAGCAGTTACTATACACCCGGGGAGCTGTTTTTT. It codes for CASSYYTPGELFF.

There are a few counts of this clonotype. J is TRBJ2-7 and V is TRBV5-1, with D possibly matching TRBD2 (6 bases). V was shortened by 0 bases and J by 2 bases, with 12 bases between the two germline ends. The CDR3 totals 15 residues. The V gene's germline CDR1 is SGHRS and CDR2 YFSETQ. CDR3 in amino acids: CASSLGPGRTYEQYV. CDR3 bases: TGCGCCAGCAGCTTGGGCCCAGGGAGGACCTACGAGCAGTACGTC.

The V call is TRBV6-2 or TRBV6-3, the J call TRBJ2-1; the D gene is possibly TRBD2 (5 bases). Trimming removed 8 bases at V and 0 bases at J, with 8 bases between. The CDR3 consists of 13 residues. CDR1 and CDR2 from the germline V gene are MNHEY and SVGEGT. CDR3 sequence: CASRGSSYNEQFF. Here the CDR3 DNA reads TGTGCCAGCCGGGGTAGCTCCTACAATGAGCAGTTCTTC.

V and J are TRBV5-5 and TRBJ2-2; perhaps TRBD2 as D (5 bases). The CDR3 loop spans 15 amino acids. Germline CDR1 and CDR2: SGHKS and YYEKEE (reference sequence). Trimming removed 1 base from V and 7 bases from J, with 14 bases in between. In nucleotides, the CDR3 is TGTGCCAGCAGCTTGTTCAGTCTCGGGGACGGGGAGCTGTTTTTT. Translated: CASSLFSLGDGELFF.

The CDR3 here is CASRRGHDDGYTF. The CDR3 DNA sequence: TGTGCCAGCAGGCGGGGACATGACGATGGCTACACCTTC. The rearrangement links TRBV11-1 to TRBJ1-2; D is possibly TRBD1 (6 bases). V lost 6 bases and J lost 6, with 14 bases in between. CDR3 size: 13 residues. CDR1 is SGHAT, CDR2 FQDESV, per germline (reference sequence).

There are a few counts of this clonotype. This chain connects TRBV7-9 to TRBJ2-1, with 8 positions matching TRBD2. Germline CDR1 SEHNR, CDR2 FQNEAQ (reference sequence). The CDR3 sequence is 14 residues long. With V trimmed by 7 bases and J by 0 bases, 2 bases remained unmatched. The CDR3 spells CASKSGSSYNEQFF. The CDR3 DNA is TGTGCCAGCAAAAGCGGGAGCTCCTACAATGAGCAGTTCTTC.

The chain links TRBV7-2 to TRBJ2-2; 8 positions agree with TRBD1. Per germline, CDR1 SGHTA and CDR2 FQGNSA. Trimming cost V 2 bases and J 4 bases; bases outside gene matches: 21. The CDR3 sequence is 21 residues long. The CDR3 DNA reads TGTGCCAGCAGCTTACCGGATGGGAATATATGGACAGGGAGAAGCACCGGGGAGCTGTTTTTT. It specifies CASSLPDGNIWTGRSTGELFF.

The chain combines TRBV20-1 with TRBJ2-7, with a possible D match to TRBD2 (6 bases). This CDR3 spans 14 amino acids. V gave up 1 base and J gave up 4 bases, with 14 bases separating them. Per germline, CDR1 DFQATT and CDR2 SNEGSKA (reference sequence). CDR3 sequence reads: CSARVPGDGYEQYV. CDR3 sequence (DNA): TGCAGTGCTAGAGTTCCGGGGGATGGGTACGAGCAGTACGTC.

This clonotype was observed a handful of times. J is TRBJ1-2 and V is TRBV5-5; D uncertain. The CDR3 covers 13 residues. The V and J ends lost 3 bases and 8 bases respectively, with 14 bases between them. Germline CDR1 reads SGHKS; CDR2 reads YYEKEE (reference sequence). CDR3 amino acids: CASSSASPLGYTF. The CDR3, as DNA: TGTGCCAGCAGCTCCGCCAGCCCCCTCGGCTACACCTTC.

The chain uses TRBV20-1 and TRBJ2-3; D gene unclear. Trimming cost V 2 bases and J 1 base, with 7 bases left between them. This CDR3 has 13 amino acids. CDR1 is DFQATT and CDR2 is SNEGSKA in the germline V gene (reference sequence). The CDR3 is CSARTSGTDTQYF. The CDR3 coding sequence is TGCAGTGCTAGAACTTCCGGCACAGATACGCAGTATTTT.

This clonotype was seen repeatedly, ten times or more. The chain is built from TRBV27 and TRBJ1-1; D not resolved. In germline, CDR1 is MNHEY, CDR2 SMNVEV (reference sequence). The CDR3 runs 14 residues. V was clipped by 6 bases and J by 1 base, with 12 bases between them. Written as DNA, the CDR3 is TGTGCCAGCAGAAGGCTCGAGGGGAACACTGAAGCTTTCTTT. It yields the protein CASRRLEGNTEAFF.

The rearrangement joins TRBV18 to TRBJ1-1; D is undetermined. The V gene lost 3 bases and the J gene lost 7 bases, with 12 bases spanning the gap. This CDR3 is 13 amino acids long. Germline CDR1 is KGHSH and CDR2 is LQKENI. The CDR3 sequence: CASSPLSGIEAFF. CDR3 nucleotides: TGTGCCAGCTCACCCCTTAGTGGTATTGAAGCTTTCTTT.

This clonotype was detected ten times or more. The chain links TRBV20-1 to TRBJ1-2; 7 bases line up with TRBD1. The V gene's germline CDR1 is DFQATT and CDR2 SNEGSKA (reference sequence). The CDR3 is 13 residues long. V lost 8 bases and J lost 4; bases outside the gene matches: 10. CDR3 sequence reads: CSTSRGLLYGYTF. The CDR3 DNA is TGCAGTACCTCAAGGGGGCTCCTCTATGGCTACACCTTC.

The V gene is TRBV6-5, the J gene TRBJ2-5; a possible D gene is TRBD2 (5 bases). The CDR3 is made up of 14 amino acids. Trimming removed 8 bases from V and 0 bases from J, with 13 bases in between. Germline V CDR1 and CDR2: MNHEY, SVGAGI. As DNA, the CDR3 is TGTGCCAGCGTGGACTCGCAGTACCAAGAGACCCAGTACTTC. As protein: CASVDSQYQETQYF.

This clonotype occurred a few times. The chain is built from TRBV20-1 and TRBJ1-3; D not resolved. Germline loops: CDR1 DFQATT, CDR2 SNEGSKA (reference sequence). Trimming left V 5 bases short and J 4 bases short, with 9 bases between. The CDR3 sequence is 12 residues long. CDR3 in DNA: TGCAGTGCTCGAACGGGAGGAAACACCATATATTTT. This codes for CSARTGGNTIYF.

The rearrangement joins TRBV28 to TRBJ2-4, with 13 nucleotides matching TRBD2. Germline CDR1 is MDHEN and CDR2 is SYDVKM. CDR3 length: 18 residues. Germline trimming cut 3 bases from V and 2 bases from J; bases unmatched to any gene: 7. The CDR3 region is CASSFPLAGGLTKNIQYF. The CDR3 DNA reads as TGTGCCAGCAGTTTTCCACTAGCGGGGGGGTTGACCAAAAACATTCAGTACTTC.

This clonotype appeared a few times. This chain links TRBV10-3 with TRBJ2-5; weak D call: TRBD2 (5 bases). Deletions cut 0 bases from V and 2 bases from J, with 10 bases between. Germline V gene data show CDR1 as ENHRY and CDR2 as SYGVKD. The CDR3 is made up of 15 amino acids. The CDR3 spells CAISESTRDQETQYF. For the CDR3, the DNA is TGTGCCATCAGTGAGTCGACGAGGGATCAAGAGACCCAGTACTTC.

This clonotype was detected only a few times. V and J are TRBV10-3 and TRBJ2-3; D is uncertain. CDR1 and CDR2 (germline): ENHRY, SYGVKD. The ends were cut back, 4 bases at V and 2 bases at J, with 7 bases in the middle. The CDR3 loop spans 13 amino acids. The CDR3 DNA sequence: TGTGCCATCAGTGTAAGGGACACAGATACGCAGTATTTT. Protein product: CAISVRDTDTQYF.

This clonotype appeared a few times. The CDR3 here is CATSRDRRDYGYTF. In DNA, the CDR3 is TGTGCCACCAGCAGAGATCGTAGGGACTATGGCTACACCTTC. The genes are TRBV15 and TRBJ1-2; the D is unclear. Looked up from germline, CDR1 is LNHNV and CDR2 is YYDKDF (reference sequence). Trimming shortened V by 0 bases and J by 3 bases, and 8 bases separated the two germline ends. The CDR3 covers 14 residues.

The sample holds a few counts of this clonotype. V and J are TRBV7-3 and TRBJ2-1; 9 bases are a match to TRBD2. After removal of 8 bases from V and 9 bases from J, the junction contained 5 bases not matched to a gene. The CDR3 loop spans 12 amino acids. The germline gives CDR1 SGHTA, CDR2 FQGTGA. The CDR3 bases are TGTGCCAGCGGGACTAGCAGCGGTGAGCAGTTCTTC. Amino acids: CASGTSSGEQFF.